This entry lists 30 T cell receptor beta chains sequenced from one sample in a study of human CD4 T cells and Enterobacteriaceae. Proliferating activated T cells were sorted by FACS as CFSE-low CD25+ ICOS+ after 6-7 days. Irradiated autologous monocytes pulsed with antigen were cultured at a 2:1 ratio with CFSE-labeled memory CD4+ T cells. Sorting took every CD4+ cell except CD45RA+CCR7+CD95- naive cells, reaching over 98% purity. The method was immunoSEQ multiplex PCR; TCRdb's version includes in-frame clones alone and lacks a portion of them. The sample gives around 240 clones, about 41% of which show up once; about two thirds is in the top ten. Source material: bacteria-reactive CD4+ T cells grown in culture. Regarding subset: CFSE-low proliferating memory CD4 T cells sorted after in vitro stimulation with a heat-inactivated bacterium or M. tuberculosis lysate. The receptors derive from a human donor in good health.

The chain couples TRBV9 to TRBJ1-2, with 10 nucleotides matching TRBD1. V lost 3 bases to trimming and J lost 7 bases; unmatched junction nucleotides: 6. This CDR3 comprises 14 residues. Germline-derived CDR1 and CDR2 are SGDLS and YYNGEE. The CDR3: CASSAQTGGFGYTF. Written as DNA, the CDR3 is TGTGCCAGCAGCGCACAGACAGGGGGCTTTGGCTACACCTTC.

This clone was found a few times. The chain carries TRBV29-1 and TRBJ2-7, with a weak D call TRBD1 (7 bases). The V end was cut by 0 bases, the J end by 6 bases, with 15 bases between. The germline V gene encodes CDR1 SQVTM and CDR2 ANQGSEA. CDR3 length equals 14 residues. The CDR3 loop reads CSVEERRGLTEQYF. The CDR3, as DNA: TGCAGCGTTGAAGAGAGGAGGGGGCTAACCGAGCAGTACTTC.

As for this clone: A much larger clone lies one base from this, so it may be a read error. This rearrangement joins TRBV11-2 to TRBJ2-5; 9 bases align to TRBD2. Germline V gene lookup returns CDR1 SGHAT and CDR2 FQNNGV. The CDR3 length is 15 residues. The CDR3 DNA sequence: TGTGCCCGCAGCTGTGGGGCGGGGGGGCGAGAGACCCAGTACTTC. Translating it yields CARSCGAGGRETQYF. The full variable domain, completed using reference TRBV11-2 and TRBJ2-5, is EAGVAQSPRYKIIEKRQSVAFWCNPISGHATLYWYQQILGQGPKLLIQFQNNGVVDDSQLPKDRFSAERLKGVDSTLKIQPAKLEDSAVYLCARSCGAGGRETQYFGPGTRLLVL.

By its share, this clone is large. V gene TRBV10-2 combines with J gene TRBJ1-1, with 7 bases identical to TRBD1. The CDR3 spans 15 residues. CDR1 is WSHSY and CDR2 is SAAADI in the germline V gene. Trimming removed 0 bases from V and 5 bases from J; junction bases left unmatched: 6. CDR3 sequence: CASSESTGRSTEAFF. CDR3 in DNA: TGCGCCAGCAGTGAGTCGACAGGGAGATCAACTGAAGCTTTCTTT.

The table lists this clone with a count of one. The likely explanation is a read error, given a far larger clone one base away. The chain is built from TRBV4-2 and TRBJ2-5; 9 nucleotides line up with TRBD2. CDR1 and CDR2 (germline): LGHNA, YNFKEQ. This CDR3 region has 15 residues. The trim removed 5 bases at V and 4 bases at J, leaving 8 bases unmatched. In DNA, the CDR3 is TGTGCCAGCAGCTTTGGGGCGGGGGGGCGAGAGACCCAGTACTTC. This encodes CASSFGAGGRETQYF.

There are a few counts of this clone. The chain uses TRBV28 and TRBJ2-2, with D perhaps matching TRBD2 (5 bases). CDR1 and CDR2 from the germline V gene are MDHEN and SYDVKM. Trimming removed 5 bases from V and 2 bases from J, with 9 bases in between. The length of the CDR3 is 14 residues. CDR3 loop: CASSRLRNTGELFF. As DNA, the CDR3 is TGTGCCAGCAGTCGACTAAGAAACACCGGGGAGCTGTTTTTT.

This clone has more than one count but fewer than ten. As DNA, the CDR3 is TGTGCCACCAGCAGAGAAGAGACAGGGGGCCACGAGCAGTACTTC. It is translated as CATSREETGGHEQYF. The chain couples TRBV15 to TRBJ2-7; 10 nucleotides match TRBD1. V dropped 0 bases and J dropped 5; count of bases not matched to a gene: 4. From germline, CDR1 is LNHNV and CDR2 YYDKDF (reference sequence). The CDR3 has 15 residues.

Of note for this clone: Given a far larger clone just one base away, this is likely a sequencing read error. The V gene is TRBV11-2, the J gene TRBJ2-5; TRBD2 matches 9 bases. CDR1 and CDR2 from the germline V gene are SGHAT and FQNNGV. The CDR3 runs to 15 residues. The J segment lost 4 bases and the V segment lost 4 bases, leaving 7 bases of the junction unmatched. The CDR3 loop reads CASSWGAGGRETQYF. The DNA for the CDR3 is TGTGCCAGCAGCTGGGGGGCGGGGGGGCGAGAGACCCAGTACTTC.

With respect to this clone: The junction and the germline gene differ at one end; a read error may be behind it. The chain carries TRBV10-3 and TRBJ2-3; 9 bases map to TRBD2. Germline loops: CDR1 ENHRY, CDR2 SYGVKD. There are 18 residues in the CDR3. CDR3 protein: CASSDSGRGGPLADTQYF. CDR3 sequence (DNA): TGTGCCAGCAGTGACTCTGGGCGGGGGGGCCCGTTGGCAGATACGCAGTATTTT.

Concerning this clone: This sequence is one base from a far larger clone and is likely a read error. This chain uses TRBV11-2 with TRBJ2-3, with TRBD1 identical over 9 bases. Per the germline V gene, CDR1 is SGHAT and CDR2 is FQNNGV. J gave up 1 base and V 5 bases, and 13 bases lay outside the gene matches. This CDR3 contains 18 residues. CDR3 region: CASSQDPHRDRGTDTQYF. In DNA form, the CDR3 reads TGTGCCAGCAGCCAAGACCCCCACCGGGACAGGGGCACAGATACGCAGTATTTT.

J is TRBJ2-1 and V is TRBV7-8, with a weak D call TRBD2 (5 bases). Trimming removed 5 bases from V and 5 bases from J, with 13 bases in between. Per the germline V gene, CDR1 is SGHVS and CDR2 is FQNEAQ. The CDR3 totals 14 residues. CDR3 loop: CASSGPDSNNEQFF. CDR3 sequence (DNA): TGTGCCAGCAGCGGCCCGGACTCTAACAATGAGCAGTTCTTC.

The chain carries TRBV7-4 and TRBJ2-6; D remains unclear. This CDR3 is built from 18 residues. Germline V gives CDR1 SGHVT, CDR2 SQSDAQ. V was shortened by 2 bases and J by 5 bases, with 19 bases between the two germline ends. The CDR3 DNA reads as TGTGCCAGCAGCTTACTAAATAGCTCACAAAGTCGGGCCAACGTCCTGACTTTC. Its protein is CASSLLNSSQSRANVLTF.

V and J are TRBV2 and TRBJ2-7; D not resolved. From germline, CDR1 is SNHLY and CDR2 FYNNEI. This CDR3 has 11 residues. V lost 6 bases and J lost 4, with 7 bases in between. CDR3 loop: CASRNLYEQYF. The CDR3 DNA reads TGTGCCAGCAGAAACCTGTACGAGCAGTACTTC.

J is TRBJ2-1 and V is TRBV2; unclear D gene. V gave up 6 bases and J gave up 4 bases, with 4 bases separating them. Germline V gene data show CDR1 as SNHLY and CDR2 as FYNNEI. This CDR3 has 11 residues. CDR3 sequence: CASRGYNEQFF. DNA of the CDR3: TGTGCCAGCAGGGGGTACAATGAGCAGTTCTTC.

This clone was seen more than once but under ten times. The chain combines TRBV6-4 with TRBJ2-4; D is tentatively TRBD1 or TRBD2 (6 bases each). The V gene's germline CDR1 is MRHNA and CDR2 SNTAGT. The V and J ends lost 6 bases and 9 bases respectively, with 18 bases between them. This CDR3 spans 14 amino acids. DNA of the CDR3: TGTGCCAGCAGGCCTAGCGCCGGGGGCGGCATTCAGTACTTC. Protein sequence: CASRPSAGGGIQYF.

This clone is deemed medium-sized. A far larger clone is just one base off, so this is likely a read error. The genes are TRBV11-2 and TRBJ2-5, with 9 bases fitting TRBD2. Germline CDR1 and CDR2: SGHAT and FQNNGV. This CDR3 contains 15 residues. The CDR3 region is CARSFGAGGRETQYF. Here the CDR3 DNA reads TGTGCCCGCAGCTTTGGGGCGGGGGGGCGAGAGACCCAGTACTTC.

This clone was recorded a few times. The rearrangement joins TRBV11-2 to TRBJ2-5; TRBD1 or TRBD2 may be the D gene (5 bases each). CDR1 and CDR2 (germline): SGHAT, FQNNGV. The V end was cut by 3 bases, the J end by 7 bases, with 15 bases between. The CDR3 loop spans 14 amino acids. The CDR3 loop is CASSFGAGGRTQYF. CDR3 in DNA: TGTGCCAGCAGCTTTGGGGCGGGTGGACGGACCCAGTACTTC.

This chain connects TRBV19 to TRBJ2-1, with 7 bases aligning to TRBD1. V lost 5 bases, J lost 4 bases, and 11 bases stayed unmatched. This CDR3 is 16 amino acids long. Germline CDR1 and CDR2: LNHDA and SQIVND (reference sequence). The CDR3 region is CASSLTKGAGYNEQFF. CDR3 in DNA: TGTGCCAGTAGTCTGACGAAGGGGGCCGGTTACAATGAGCAGTTCTTC.

As to this clone: This may stem from a read error, because a much larger clone lies one nucleotide away. The chain links TRBV11-1 to TRBJ2-5, with TRBD2 matching 9 bases. Germline V gene sequence: CDR1 SGHAT, CDR2 FQDESV (reference sequence). This CDR3 is 15 amino acids long. Trimming at V came to 3 bases and at J to 4 bases, leaving 6 bases not matched to a gene. The CDR3: CASSFGAGGRETQYF. In DNA form, the CDR3 reads TGTGCCAGCAGCTTTGGGGCGGGGGGGCGAGAGACCCAGTACTTC.

The V gene is TRBV28, the J gene TRBJ2-1, with 10 nucleotides matching TRBD2. From germline, CDR1 is MDHEN and CDR2 SYDVKM. The CDR3 covers 18 residues. With V trimmed by 5 bases and J by 4 bases, 14 bases remained unmatched. DNA for the CDR3: TGTGCCAGCAGTGAATATGGGGCTAGCGGGGGACAGTACAATGAGCAGTTCTTC. This gives the protein CASSEYGASGGQYNEQFF. The full variable domain, with the rest looked up from reference TRBV28 and TRBJ2-1, is DVKVTQSSRYLVKRTGEKVFLECVQDMDHENMFWYRQDPGLGLRLIYFSYDVKMKEKGDIPEGYSVSREKKERFSLILESASTNQTSMYLCASSEYGASGGQYNEQFFGPGTRLTVL.

In this sample, this clone turned up a few times. This chain joins TRBV18 and TRBJ2-3; 9 bases map to TRBD2. The CDR3 runs 16 residues. The germline gives CDR1 KGHSH, CDR2 LQKENI. With 4 bases clipped from V and 4 bases from J, the junction kept 9 bases outside the gene matches. In nucleotides, the CDR3 is TGTGCCAGCTCACAACAGACTAGCGGTGGGCCAGATACGCAGTATTTT. Translated, it gives CASSQQTSGGPDTQYF.

In its sample, this clone was seen a few times. The J gene is TRBJ2-3, the V gene TRBV19; D remains ambiguous. The CDR3 totals 14 residues. Trimming took off 5 bases at V and 0 bases at J, with 9 bases between the two ends. CDR1 LNHDA and CDR2 SQIVND come from the germline V gene (reference sequence). The DNA for the CDR3 is TGTGCCAGTAGTGCGCTTACTAGCACAGATACGCAGTATTTT. Its translation: CASSALTSTDTQYF. The full variable domain, its missing parts supplied by reference TRBV19 and TRBJ2-3, is DGGITQSPKYLFRKEGQNVTLSCEQNLNHDAMYWYRQDPGQGLRLIYYSQIVNDFQKGDIAEGYSVSREKKESFPLTVTSAQKNPTAFYLCASSALTSTDTQYFGPGTRLTVL.

This clone rates as hyperexpanded. The chain combines TRBV6-4 with TRBJ2-3; the match to TRBD2 covers 9 bases. CDR3 size: 18 residues. Germline values: CDR1 MRHNA, CDR2 SNTAGT. With 0 bases clipped from V and 4 bases from J, the junction kept 11 bases outside the gene matches. CDR3 coding DNA: TGTGCCAGCAGTGACTCTGGGCGGGGGGGCCCGTTGGCAGATACGCAGTATTTT. It codes for CASSDSGRGGPLADTQYF.

This clone is large. The chain uses TRBV18 and TRBJ1-5; D unclear. V shed 2 bases and J shed 2 bases, with 10 bases lying between them. Germline CDR1 and CDR2: KGHSH and LQKENI. This CDR3 is 15 amino acids long. The CDR3 DNA sequence: TGTGCCAGCTCACCAAACAGCGGGGGCAATCAGCCCCAGCATTTT. Translating it yields CASSPNSGGNQPQHF.

The table lists this clone with a few counts. The rearrangement links TRBV11-2 to TRBJ2-2; no firm D call. The germline V gene encodes CDR1 SGHAT and CDR2 FQNNGV. The CDR3 loop spans 16 amino acids. Between the trimmed V and J ends, which lost 0 bases and 4 bases, there was a span of 12 bases. Written as DNA, the CDR3 is TGTGCCAGCAGCTTAGAATGGTTCCGCTCCACCGGGGAGCTGTTTTTT. Its protein product is CASSLEWFRSTGELFF.

This clone was seen a single time. V gene TRBV5-8 combines with J gene TRBJ2-1, with 9 bases lining up with TRBD1. Losses at the gene ends were 5 bases for V and 5 bases for J; bases not matched to a gene: 5. The CDR3 length is 14 residues. Germline CDR1 SGHTS, CDR2 YDEGEE. CDR3 in DNA: TGTGCCAGCAGAAGGGACAGGGCGAACAATGAGCAGTTCTTC. Translation: CASRRDRANNEQFF.

The rearrangement uses TRBV30 and TRBJ2-3, with TRBD2 matching 9 bases. V lost 0 bases and J lost 2; bases outside the gene matches: 12. The CDR3 consists of 18 residues. Germline values: CDR1 GTSNPN, CDR2 SVGIG (reference sequence). This CDR3 is CAWSVAGGGTFYTDTQYF. CDR3 sequence (DNA): TGTGCCTGGAGTGTAGCGGGGGGTGGTACTTTCTACACAGATACGCAGTATTTT. The variable domain in full, completed from reference TRBV30 and TRBJ2-3, reads SQTIHQWPATLVQPVGSPLSLECTVEGTSNPNLYWYRQAAGRGLQLLFYSVGIGQISSEVPQNLSASRPQDRQFILSSKKLLLSDSGFYLCAWSVAGGGTFYTDTQYFGPGTRLTVL.

This clone is labeled large (0.1 to 1%). The rearrangement links TRBV18 to TRBJ2-1; 9 bases map to TRBD1. The CDR3 covers 14 residues. The V and J ends lost 5 bases and 7 bases, in that order; junction bases with no gene match: 6. Germline-derived CDR1 and CDR2 are KGHSH and LQKENI. CDR3 nucleotides: TGTGCCAGCTCAAACCAGGGACAGGGAAATGAGCAGTTCTTC. It translates to CASSNQGQGNEQFF.

V and J are TRBV11-2 and TRBJ2-5, with 9 bases fitting TRBD2. From germline, CDR1 is SGHAT and CDR2 FQNNGV. The length of the CDR3 is 15 residues. V lost 11 bases, J lost 4 bases, and 14 bases stayed unmatched. CDR3 DNA sequence: TGTGCCCGCCGCTGTGGGGCGGGGGGGCGAGAGACCCAGTACTTC. As protein: CARRCGAGGRETQYF.

The chain recombines TRBV6-4 with TRBJ1-2, with 11 nucleotides matching TRBD1. After removal of 6 bases from V and 6 bases from J, the junction contained 6 bases not matched to a gene. The CDR3 runs to 14 residues. Per germline, CDR1 MRHNA and CDR2 SNTAGT. This CDR3 is CASSWTGGRNGYTF. The CDR3 DNA reads TGTGCCAGCAGCTGGACAGGGGGCCGTAATGGCTACACCTTC.